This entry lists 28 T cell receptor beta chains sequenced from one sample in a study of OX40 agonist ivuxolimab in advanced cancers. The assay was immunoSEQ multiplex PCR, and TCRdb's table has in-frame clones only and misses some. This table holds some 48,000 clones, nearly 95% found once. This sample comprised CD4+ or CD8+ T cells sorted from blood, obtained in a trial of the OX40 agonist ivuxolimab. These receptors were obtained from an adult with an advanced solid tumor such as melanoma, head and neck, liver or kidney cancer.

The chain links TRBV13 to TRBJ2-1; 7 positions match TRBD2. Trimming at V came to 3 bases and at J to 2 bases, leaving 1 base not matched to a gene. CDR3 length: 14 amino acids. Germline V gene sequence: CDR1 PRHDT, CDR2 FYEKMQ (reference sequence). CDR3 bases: TGTGCCAGCAGCTTCCGGGGGGCCTACAATGAGCAGTTCTTC. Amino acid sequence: CASSFRGAYNEQFF.

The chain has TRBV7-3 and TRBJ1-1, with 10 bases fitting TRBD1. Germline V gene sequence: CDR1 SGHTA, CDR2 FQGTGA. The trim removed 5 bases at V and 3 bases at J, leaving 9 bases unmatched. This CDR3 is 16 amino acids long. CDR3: CASSPTGGAGHTEAFF. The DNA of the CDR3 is TGTGCCAGCAGCCCGACAGGGGGCGCGGGTCACACTGAAGCTTTCTTT.

The CDR3 sequence: CASTALAGGYNEQFF. CDR3 bases: TGTGCCAGCACCGCCCTAGCGGGGGGATACAATGAGCAGTTCTTC. The genes are TRBV6-1 and TRBJ2-1; 11 nucleotides agree with TRBD2. CDR3 length: 15 amino acids. In germline, CDR1 is MNHNS, CDR2 SASEGT. J lost 4 bases, V lost 7 bases, and 6 bases had no gene match.

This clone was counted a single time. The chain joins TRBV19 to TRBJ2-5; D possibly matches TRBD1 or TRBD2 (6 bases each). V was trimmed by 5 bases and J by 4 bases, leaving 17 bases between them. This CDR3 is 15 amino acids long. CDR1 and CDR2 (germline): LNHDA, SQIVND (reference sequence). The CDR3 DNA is TGTGCCAGTAGTTCTCGGGACACCGGGAGAGAGACCCAGTACTTC. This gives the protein CASSSRDTGRETQYF.

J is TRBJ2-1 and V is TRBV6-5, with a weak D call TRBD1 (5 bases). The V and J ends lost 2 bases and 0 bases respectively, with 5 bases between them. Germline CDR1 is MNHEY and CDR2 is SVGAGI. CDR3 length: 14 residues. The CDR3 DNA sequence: TGTGCCAGCAGTTACGGGGCCTCCTACAATGAGCAGTTCTTC. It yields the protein CASSYGASYNEQFF.

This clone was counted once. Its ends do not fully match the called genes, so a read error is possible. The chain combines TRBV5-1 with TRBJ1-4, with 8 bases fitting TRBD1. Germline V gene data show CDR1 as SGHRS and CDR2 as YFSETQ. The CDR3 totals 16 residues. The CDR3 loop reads CASSEEQGVPKEKLFF. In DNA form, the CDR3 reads TGCGCCAGCAGCGAAGAACAGGGGGTCCCTAAGGAAAAACTGTTTTTT.

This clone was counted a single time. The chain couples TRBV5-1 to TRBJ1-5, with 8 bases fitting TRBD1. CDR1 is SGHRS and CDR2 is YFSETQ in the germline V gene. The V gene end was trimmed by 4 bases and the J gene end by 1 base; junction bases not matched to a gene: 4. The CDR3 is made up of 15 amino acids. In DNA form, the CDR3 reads TGCGCCAGCAGCAAACAGGGGGGCAGCAATCAGCCCCAGCATTTT. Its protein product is CASSKQGGSNQPQHF.

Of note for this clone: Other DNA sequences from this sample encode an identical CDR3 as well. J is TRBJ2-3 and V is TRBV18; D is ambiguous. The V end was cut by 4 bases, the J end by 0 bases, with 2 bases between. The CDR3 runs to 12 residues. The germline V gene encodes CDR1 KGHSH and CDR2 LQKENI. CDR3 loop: CASSLSTDTQYF. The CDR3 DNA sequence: TGTGCCAGCTCACTTAGCACAGATACGCAGTATTTT.

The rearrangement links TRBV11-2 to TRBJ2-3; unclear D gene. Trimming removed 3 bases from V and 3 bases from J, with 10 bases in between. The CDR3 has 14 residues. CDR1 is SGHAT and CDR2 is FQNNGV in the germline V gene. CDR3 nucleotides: TGTGCCAGCAGCTTCGGGCGCATTACAGATACGCAGTATTTT. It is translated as CASSFGRITDTQYF.

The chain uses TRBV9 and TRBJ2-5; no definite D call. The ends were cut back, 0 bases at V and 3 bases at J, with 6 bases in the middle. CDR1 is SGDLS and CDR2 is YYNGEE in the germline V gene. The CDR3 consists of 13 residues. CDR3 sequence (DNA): TGTGCCAGCAGCGTAGACAGTGAAGAGACCCAGTACTTC. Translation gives CASSVDSEETQYF.

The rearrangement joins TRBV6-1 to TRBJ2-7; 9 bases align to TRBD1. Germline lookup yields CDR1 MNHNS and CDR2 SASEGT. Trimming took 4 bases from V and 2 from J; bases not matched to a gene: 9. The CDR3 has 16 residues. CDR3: CASSGLGQGDPYEQYV. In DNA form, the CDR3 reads TGTGCCAGCAGTGGTTTGGGACAGGGCGACCCCTACGAGCAGTACGTC.

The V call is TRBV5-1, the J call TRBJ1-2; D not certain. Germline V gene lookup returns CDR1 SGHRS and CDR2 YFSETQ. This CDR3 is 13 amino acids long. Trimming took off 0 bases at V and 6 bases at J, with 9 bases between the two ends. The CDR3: CASSLESVNGYTF. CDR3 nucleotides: TGCGCCAGCAGCTTGGAATCAGTGAATGGCTACACCTTC.

The CDR3 DNA reads as TGTGCCAGCAGTTTAAGGGCCGGGCCCTACAATGAGCAGTTCTTC. Its translation: CASSLRAGPYNEQFF. The chain combines TRBV27 with TRBJ2-1; D gene unclear. There are 15 residues in the CDR3. V dropped 2 bases and J dropped 2 bases, with 10 bases sitting between them. The V gene's germline CDR1 is MNHEY and CDR2 SMNVEV (reference sequence).

In DNA form, the CDR3 reads TGTGCCAGCAGTTTCCGGGGGTTTGGCGGGGATAACCCCAATCAGCCCCAGCATTTT. Translating gives CASSFRGFGGDNPNQPQHF. V gene TRBV28 combines with J gene TRBJ1-5, with D perhaps TRBD1 (5 bases). The CDR3 contains 19 residues. CDR1 is MDHEN, CDR2 SYDVKM, per germline. The V and J ends lost 3 bases and 3 bases respectively, with 24 bases between them. Filled out from reference TRBV28 and TRBJ1-5, the complete variable domain reads DVKVTQSSRYLVKRTGEKVFLECVQDMDHENMFWYRQDPGLGLRLIYFSYDVKMKEKGDIPEGYSVSREKKERFSLILESASTNQTSMYLCASSFRGFGGDNPNQPQHFGDGTRLSIL.

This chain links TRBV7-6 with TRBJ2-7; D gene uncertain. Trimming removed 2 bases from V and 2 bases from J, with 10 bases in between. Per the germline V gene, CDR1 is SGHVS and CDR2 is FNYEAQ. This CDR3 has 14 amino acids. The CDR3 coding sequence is TGTGCCAGCAGCTTACAGGAAACGGCCTACGAGCAGTACTTC. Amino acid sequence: CASSLQETAYEQYF.

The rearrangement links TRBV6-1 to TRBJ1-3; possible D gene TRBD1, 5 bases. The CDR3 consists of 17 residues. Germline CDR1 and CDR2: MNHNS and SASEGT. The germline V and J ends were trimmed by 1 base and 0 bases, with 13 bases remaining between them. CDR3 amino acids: CASSEEQATLSGNTIYF. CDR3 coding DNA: TGTGCCAGCAGTGAAGAACAGGCCACTCTCTCTGGAAACACCATATATTTT.

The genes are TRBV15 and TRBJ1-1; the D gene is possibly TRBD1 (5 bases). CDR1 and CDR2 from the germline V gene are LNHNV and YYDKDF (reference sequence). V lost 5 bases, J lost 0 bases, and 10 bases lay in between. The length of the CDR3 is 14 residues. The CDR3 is CATSRGGLNTEAFF. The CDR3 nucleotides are TGTGCCACCAGCCGGGGGGGACTGAACACTGAAGCTTTCTTT.

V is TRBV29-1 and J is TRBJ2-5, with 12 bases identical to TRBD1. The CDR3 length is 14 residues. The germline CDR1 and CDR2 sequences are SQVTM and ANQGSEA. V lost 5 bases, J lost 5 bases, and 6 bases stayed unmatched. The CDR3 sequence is CSVRGTGGMETQYF. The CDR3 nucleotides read TGCAGCGTTCGGGGGACAGGGGGCATGGAGACCCAGTACTTC.

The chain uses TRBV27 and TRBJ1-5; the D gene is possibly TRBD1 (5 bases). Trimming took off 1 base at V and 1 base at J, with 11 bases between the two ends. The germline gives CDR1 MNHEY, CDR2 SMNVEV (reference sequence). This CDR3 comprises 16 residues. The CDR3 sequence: CASSLLSSGSNQPQHF. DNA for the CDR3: TGTGCCAGCAGTTTATTATCCTCAGGGAGCAATCAGCCCCAGCATTTT.

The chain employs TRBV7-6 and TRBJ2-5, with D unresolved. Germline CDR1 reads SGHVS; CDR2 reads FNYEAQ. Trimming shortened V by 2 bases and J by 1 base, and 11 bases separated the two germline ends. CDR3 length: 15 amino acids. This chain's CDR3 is CASSLYLGTQETQYF. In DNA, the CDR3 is TGTGCCAGCAGCTTATACCTGGGAACCCAAGAGACCCAGTACTTC.

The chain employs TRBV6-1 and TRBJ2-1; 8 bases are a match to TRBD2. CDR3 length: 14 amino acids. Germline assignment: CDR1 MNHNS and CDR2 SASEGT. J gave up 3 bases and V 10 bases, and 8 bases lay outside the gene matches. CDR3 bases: TGTGCCACTTTCCTAGCGGGTTACTACAATGAGCAGTTCTTC. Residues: CATFLAGYYNEQFF.

Here the CDR3 reads CSVDVLAGVQQETQYF. The CDR3 nucleotides are TGCAGCGTTGATGTACTAGCGGGGGTCCAGCAAGAGACCCAGTACTTC. The rearrangement links TRBV29-1 to TRBJ2-5, with 11 nucleotides matching TRBD2. CDR1 and CDR2 (germline): SQVTM, ANQGSEA. CDR3 length equals 16 residues. J was trimmed by 2 bases and V by 3 bases; bases with no gene match: 8.

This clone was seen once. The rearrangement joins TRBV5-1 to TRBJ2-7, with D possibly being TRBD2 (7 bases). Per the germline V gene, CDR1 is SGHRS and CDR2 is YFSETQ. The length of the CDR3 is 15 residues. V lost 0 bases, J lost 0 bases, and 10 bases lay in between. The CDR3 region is CASSLDRGASYEQYV. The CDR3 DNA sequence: TGCGCCAGCAGCTTGGATCGGGGGGCCTCCTACGAGCAGTACGTC.

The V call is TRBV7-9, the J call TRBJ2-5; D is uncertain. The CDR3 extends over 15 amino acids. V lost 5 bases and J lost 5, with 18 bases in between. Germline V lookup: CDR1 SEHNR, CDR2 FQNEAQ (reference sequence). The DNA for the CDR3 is TGTGCCAGCAGCGAGGACCGTCTGCTTGGCGAGACCCAGTACTTC. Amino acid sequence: CASSEDRLLGETQYF.

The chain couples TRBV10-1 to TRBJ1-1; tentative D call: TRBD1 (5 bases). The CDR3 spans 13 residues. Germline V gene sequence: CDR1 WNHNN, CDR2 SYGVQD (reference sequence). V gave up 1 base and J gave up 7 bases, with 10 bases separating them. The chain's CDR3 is CASSEYRTYEAFF. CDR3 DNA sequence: TGCGCCAGCAGTGAGTACAGGACCTATGAAGCTTTCTTT.

CDR3 in DNA: TGTGCCAGCAGTTTGGGCCTAGCGCCTCCGCACAATGAGCAGTTCTTC. This translates into CASSLGLAPPHNEQFF. The V gene is TRBV28, the J gene TRBJ2-1; TRBD2 might be the D (6 bases). Germline V gene lookup returns CDR1 MDHEN and CDR2 SYDVKM. With 3 bases removed from V and 5 bases from J, the gap between germline ends came to 17 bases. The CDR3 length is 16 residues. The variable domain in full, with the rest retrieved from reference TRBV28 and TRBJ2-1, is DVKVTQSSRYLVKRTGEKVFLECVQDMDHENMFWYRQDPGLGLRLIYFSYDVKMKEKGDIPEGYSVSREKKERFSLILESASTNQTSMYLCASSLGLAPPHNEQFFGPGTRLTVL.

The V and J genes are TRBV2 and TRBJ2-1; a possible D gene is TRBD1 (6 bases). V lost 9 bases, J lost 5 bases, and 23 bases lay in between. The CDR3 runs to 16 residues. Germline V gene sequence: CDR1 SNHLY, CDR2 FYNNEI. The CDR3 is CASGVPRRGGNNEQFF. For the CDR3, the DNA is TGTGCCAGTGGGGTACCGCGCAGGGGTGGGAACAATGAGCAGTTCTTC.

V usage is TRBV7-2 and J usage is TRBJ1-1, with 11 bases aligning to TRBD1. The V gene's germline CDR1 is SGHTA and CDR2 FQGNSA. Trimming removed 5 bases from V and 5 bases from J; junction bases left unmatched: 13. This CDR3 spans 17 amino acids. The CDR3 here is CASSPRTGGWESTEAFF. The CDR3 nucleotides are TGTGCCAGCAGCCCGAGGACAGGGGGCTGGGAATCTACTGAAGCTTTCTTT.